This TCR beta chain was profiled in a study of shared clonotypes between healthy human individuals. Study-wide results and caveats: Clonotypes shared by all four sorted-subset donors had higher generation probabilities than non-shared clonotypes. The represented genetic and exposure-history diversity was limited by the small number of donors.

With regard to this clone: Antigen specificity is unknown.

There were only Caucasian adults among the donors, and all lived in Nashville, Tennessee. It was into CD45RA+ naive and CD45RA-negative memory subsets that the CD4+ cells were split. Clones were sequenced by immunoSEQ multiplex PCR, and TCRdb holds only the in-frame ones, with some missing. The sample has 2 million to 2.5 million clones; approximately 94% are singletons. The specimen sequenced was naive CD4+ T cells sorted from blood. Subset here: CD45RA+ positively selected. The origin of this receptor is a man younger than 30 in good health.

The CDR3 loop is CASSDSGTQYF. For the CDR3, the DNA is TGTGCCAGTAGCGACTCCGGTACGCAGTATTTT. The chain links TRBV19 to TRBJ2-3; D gene uncertain. V was pared by 6 bases and J by 8 bases, with 9 bases between. This CDR3 region has 11 residues. The germline V gene has CDR1 LNHDA and CDR2 SQIVND (reference sequence). Complete variable domain (other parts from reference TRBV19 and TRBJ2-3): DGGITQSPKYLFRKEGQNVTLSCEQNLNHDAMYWYRQDPGQGLRLIYYSQIVNDFQKGDIAEGYSVSREKKESFPLTVTSAQKNPTAFYLCASSDSGTQYFGPGTRLTVL.